The next 32 T cell receptor beta chains were all read from a single sample in a study of T cells in women clearing cervical HPV infection. Sequencing was performed with immunoSEQ multiplex PCR; in TCRdb, only in-frame clones are kept and a portion is missing. Its listing shows 30,000 to 45,000 clones. What was sequenced was blood buffy coat. The receptors were gathered from a woman between 18 and 70 years old with a cervical HPV16 infection that either progressed to CIN3+ or cleared (not recorded which).

Comments on this clone: The CDR3 is cut off 3 residues early in the read; its end comes from the germline J gene. The chain uses TRBV19 and TRBJ1-1; 7 bases align to TRBD1. V shed 7 bases, J shed 1 base, and the junction held 12 bases outside the gene matches. The CDR3 consists of 16 residues. Germline CDR1 LNHDA, CDR2 SQIVND (reference sequence). The CDR3 spells CASMPWTGASNTEAFF. The sequenced CDR3 bases are TGTGCCAGTATGCCTTGGACAGGAGCCTCGAACACTGAA. The full variable domain, with the rest looked up from reference TRBV19 and TRBJ1-1, is DGGITQSPKYLFRKEGQNVTLSCEQNLNHDAMYWYRQDPGQGLRLIYYSQIVNDFQKGDIAEGYSVSREKKESFPLTVTSAQKNPTAFYLCASMPWTGASNTEAFFGQGTRLTVV.

With respect to this clone: The read gets to within 3 residues of the CDR3 end, and the germline J gene fills in the rest. J is TRBJ2-2 and V is TRBV5-6; 7 bases fit TRBD1. The CDR3 has 14 amino acids. Trimming removed 4 bases from V and 10 bases from J; junction bases left unmatched: 10. The V gene's germline CDR1 is SGHDT and CDR2 YYEEEE. CDR3: CASSQDRPVEELFF. CDR3 bases read: TGTGCCAGCAGCCAGGACAGGCCCGTTGAGGAG.

Worth noting for this clone: Sequencing ends 3 residues short of the CDR3 end; the germline J gene provides the rest. This chain uses TRBV14 with TRBJ2-7; D is uncertain. CDR1 is SGHDN and CDR2 is FVKESK in the germline V gene. V gave up 2 bases and J gave up 6 bases, with 11 bases separating them. CDR3 length: 13 residues. This CDR3 reads CASSQSPGTEQYF. The part of the CDR3 DNA that was read is TGTGCCAGCAGCCAATCCCCAGGAACCGAG. Supplemented by reference TRBV14 and TRBJ2-7, the full variable domain reads EAGVTQFPSHSVIEKGQTVTLRCDPISGHDNLYWYRRVMGKEIKFLLHFVKESKQDESGMPNNRFLAERTGGTYSTLKVQPAELEDSGVYFCASSQSPGTEQYFGPGTRLTVT.

A word on this clone: Read data end 3 residues before the CDR3 end; the end is taken from the germline J gene. This CDR3 is also generated by other DNA sequences in the sample. This rearrangement joins TRBV20-1 to TRBJ1-1; D gene ambiguous. V gave up 4 bases and J gave up 1 base, with 7 bases separating them. The germline V gene encodes CDR1 DFQATT and CDR2 SNEGSKA (reference sequence). CDR3 size: 12 residues. This CDR3 reads CSAIRGNTEAFF. CDR3 DNA, as far as it was read: TGCAGTGCTATCCGGGGGAACACTGAA.

Notes on this clone: The CDR3 end falls 3 residues outside the read, so it is completed with the germline J gene. This chain connects TRBV20-1 to TRBJ2-3; D is possibly TRBD2 (5 bases). The CDR3 length is 15 residues. Deletions cut 3 bases from V and 2 bases from J, with 15 bases between. Germline V gives CDR1 DFQATT, CDR2 SNEGSKA (reference sequence). The sequenced CDR3 bases are TGCAGTGCTAGGGTGGACTTCGGTAACACAGATACG. Amino acids: CSARVDFGNTDT. The complete CDR3 protein is CSARVDFGNTDTQYF.

For this clone: From the germline J gene comes the end of the CDR3, since the read stops 3 residues before it. The genes are TRBV6-2 or TRBV6-3 and TRBJ1-1; 9 nucleotides agree with TRBD1. Germline loops: CDR1 MNHEY, CDR2 SVGEGT. With V trimmed by 6 bases and J by 0 bases, 5 bases remained unmatched. The CDR3 spans 15 residues. Incomplete CDR3 DNA: TGTGCCAGCAGACAGGGGGCTAATTTGAACACTGAA. It codes for CASRQGANLNTE. The whole CDR3 reads CASRQGANLNTEAFF.

The covered CDR3 bases are TGCAGTGCTCTAAGGACTGTGGATACG. The encoded protein is CSALRTVDT. The whole CDR3 sequence is CSALRTVDTQYF. V gene TRBV20-1 combines with J gene TRBJ2-3, with a possible D match to TRBD2 (5 bases). With the read ending 3 residues before the CDR3 end, the germline J gene is used to fill in that end. V was trimmed by 5 bases and J by 6 bases, leaving 12 bases between them. CDR1 and CDR2 (germline): DFQATT, SNEGSKA (reference sequence). This CDR3 region has 12 residues.

Of note for this clone: The sequenced fragment ends 3 residues before the CDR3 boundary, so the rest is inferred from the germline J gene. The chain is built from TRBV5-6 and TRBJ2-4; D may be TRBD1 (6 bases). The CDR3 is made up of 13 amino acids. Germline V lookup: CDR1 SGHDT, CDR2 YYEEEE. Here the CDR3 reads CASSPGQNYGQYF. The DNA read from the CDR3 is TGTGCCAGCAGCCCTGGACAGAACTATGGT.

Worth noting for this clone: The read comes to an end 3 residues before the CDR3 does, leaving the germline J gene to fill in the end. The genes are TRBV18 and TRBJ2-7; D is possibly TRBD1 (6 bases). V lost 8 bases and J lost 3, with 11 bases in between. CDR1 is KGHSH, CDR2 LQKENI, per germline. This CDR3 has 12 residues. CDR3: CASALTGYEQYF. CDR3 DNA, as far as it was read: TGTGCCAGCGCCCTGACAGGCTACGAG.

About this clone itself: The sequenced fragment ends 3 residues before the CDR3 boundary, so the rest is inferred from the germline J gene. V usage is TRBV20-1 and J usage is TRBJ1-4; 10 bases agree with TRBD1. Trimming cost V 0 bases and J 6 bases; bases outside gene matches: 7. CDR1 is DFQATT, CDR2 SNEGSKA, per germline (reference sequence). The CDR3 sequence is 16 residues long. CDR3 sequence reads: CSARDGTTGGYEKLFF. The CDR3 DNA, read in part, is TGCAGTGCTAGAGATGGGACGACAGGGGGCTATGAAAAA.

In the case of this clone: The sequence runs out 3 residues before the end of the CDR3; the remainder is reconstructed from the germline J gene. The V gene is TRBV18, the J gene TRBJ2-1; 14 nucleotides match TRBD2. This CDR3 region has 16 residues. The trim removed 3 bases at V and 9 bases at J, leaving 7 bases unmatched. The germline V gene has CDR1 KGHSH and CDR2 LQKENI. The part of the CDR3 DNA that was read is TGTGCCAGCTCACCCGGACTAGCGGGAGGTACCGGTGAG. As protein: CASSPGLAGGTGE. The entire CDR3 reads CASSPGLAGGTGEQFF.

Notes on this clone: The CDR3 end is not reached by the read, which stops 3 residues before it; the germline J gene fills it in. The chain recombines TRBV18 with TRBJ1-2; D gene ambiguous. Per the germline V gene, CDR1 is KGHSH and CDR2 is LQKENI. This CDR3 spans 13 amino acids. CDR3 protein: CASSPPSTDTYTF. The CDR3 bases that were read are TGTGCCAGCTCACCACCGAGCACAGATACC.

With respect to this clone: The read gets to within 3 residues of the CDR3 end, and the germline J gene fills in the rest. This chain links TRBV6-4 with TRBJ2-2, with D unclear. The germline V gene has CDR1 MRHNA and CDR2 SNTAGT. The CDR3 extends over 14 amino acids. V was cut by 4 bases and J by 4 bases, with 10 bases left in between. CDR3 DNA (partial): TGTGCCAGCAGTGCAACAGTCCCCACCGGGGAG. This codes for CASSATVPTGE. From start to end, the CDR3 is CASSATVPTGELFF.

For this clone: The read stops 3 residues short of the end of the CDR3; the missing end is completed from the germline J gene. V gene TRBV5-6 combines with J gene TRBJ2-3, with TRBD1 as a possible D gene (5 bases). The CDR3 is made up of 14 amino acids. The germline V gene encodes CDR1 SGHDT and CDR2 YYEEEE. Trimming pared 6 bases from V and 1 base from J, leaving 12 bases between. CDR3 DNA (partial): TGTGCCAGCACCCTGGGGCAGGGCACAGATACG. As protein: CASTLGQGTDT. The full-length CDR3 reads as CASTLGQGTDTQYF.

A remark on this clone: The read is 3 residues too short to cover the CDR3 end, so that end is filled in from the germline J gene. This chain connects TRBV19 to TRBJ2-7, with 13 bases fitting TRBD2. CDR3 length: 15 amino acids. CDR1 and CDR2 (germline): LNHDA, SQIVND (reference sequence). J was trimmed by 2 bases and V by 5 bases; bases with no gene match: 3. This chain's CDR3 is CASSSTSGRAYEQYF. The sequenced CDR3 bases are TGTGCCAGTAGTTCTACTAGCGGGAGGGCCTACGAG.

Partial CDR3 DNA: TGTGCCAGTAGCGATACCGCAGGCCCAACTAATGAAAAA. The encoded protein is CASSDTAGPTNEK. In full, the CDR3 reads CASSDTAGPTNEKLFF. The V call is TRBV19, the J call TRBJ1-4; D gene ambiguous. Read data end 3 residues before the CDR3 end; the end is taken from the germline J gene. This CDR3 region has 16 residues. Germline values: CDR1 LNHDA, CDR2 SQIVND (reference sequence). Trimming left V 6 bases short and J 0 bases short, with 14 bases between.

In the case of this clone: The read ends 3 residues shy of where the CDR3 ends; the end is completed using the germline J gene. The gene calls are TRBV7-2 and TRBJ2-7; D gene uncertain. Germline V gene sequence: CDR1 SGHTA, CDR2 FQGNSA. V lost 5 bases, J lost 0 bases, and 5 bases lay in between. The CDR3 consists of 12 residues. The CDR3 here is CASSTSSYEQYF. The sequenced part of the CDR3 DNA is TGTGCCAGCAGCACTTCCTCCTACGAG. Drawing the rest from reference TRBV7-2 and TRBJ2-7, the complete variable domain is GAGVSQSPSNKVTEKGKDVELRCDPISGHTALYWYRQSLGQGLEFLIYFQGNSAPDKSGLPSDRFSAERTGGSVSTLTIQRTQQEDSAVYLCASSTSSYEQYFGPGTRLTVT.

Remarks on this clone: The CDR3 goes on 3 residues after the read ends, and that part is filled in from the germline J gene. The J gene is TRBJ1-4, the V gene TRBV2; possibly TRBD1 for D (6 bases). Trimming removed 4 bases from V and 6 bases from J, with 15 bases in between. Per the germline V gene, CDR1 is SNHLY and CDR2 is FYNNEI. The length of the CDR3 is 15 residues. The CDR3 protein is CASSGVGGADEKLFF. The part of the CDR3 DNA that was read is TGTGCCAGCAGTGGGGTAGGGGGGGCGGATGAAAAA. Full variable domain (outside the CDR3, taken from reference TRBV2 and TRBJ1-4): EPEVTQTPSHQVTQMGQEVILRCVPISNHLYFYWYRQILGQKVEFLVSFYNNEISEKSEIFDDQFSVERPDGSNFTLKIRSTKLEDSAMYFCASSGVGGADEKLFFGSGTQLSVL.

To note about this clone: The CDR3 end falls 3 residues outside the read, so it is completed with the germline J gene. The rearrangement joins TRBV19 to TRBJ1-2; no firm D call. The germline V and J ends were trimmed by 2 bases and 4 bases, with 11 bases remaining between them. CDR1 is LNHDA and CDR2 is SQIVND in the germline V gene (reference sequence). CDR3 length equals 14 residues. The CDR3 bases that were read are TGTGCCAGTAGTATACCTCTAGCGTCCTATGGC. Amino acid sequence: CASSIPLASYG. The CDR3 in full is CASSIPLASYGYTF.

Remarks on this clone: The read stops 3 residues short of the end of the CDR3; the missing end is completed from the germline J gene. The gene calls are TRBV7-2 and TRBJ2-1; 8 positions agree with TRBD2. CDR3 length equals 15 residues. V shed 3 bases and J 4 bases; nucleotides not matched to a gene: 5. CDR1 and CDR2 from the germline V gene are SGHTA and FQGNSA. The CDR3 loop is CASSLGLGGYNEQFF. The sequenced CDR3 bases are TGTGCCAGCAGCTTGGGACTAGGGGGGTACAATGAG.

About this clone itself: The read ends 3 residues before the CDR3 terminus; that terminus is restored from the germline J gene. The genes are TRBV20-1 and TRBJ2-7; D is possibly TRBD2 (5 bases). The germline V gene encodes CDR1 DFQATT and CDR2 SNEGSKA (reference sequence). There are 12 residues in the CDR3. V was shortened by 3 bases and J by 5 bases, with 11 bases between the two germline ends. The sequenced CDR3 bases are TGCAGTGCTAGTTCTAGCCCTCACGAG. Its protein product is CSASSSPHE. The entire CDR3 protein is CSASSSPHEQYF.

Comments on this clone: The CDR3 end lies 3 residues beyond the end of the read and is filled in from the germline J gene. The V call is TRBV4-1, the J call TRBJ1-3, with D possibly being TRBD1 (6 bases). The germline gives CDR1 MGHRA, CDR2 YSYEKL. V was trimmed by 4 bases and J by 8 bases, leaving 18 bases between them. The CDR3 runs 15 residues. CDR3 sequence reads: CASSRGTSPLDTIYF. CDR3 bases read: TGCGCCAGCAGCCGGGGGACATCTCCCCTGGACACC.

CDR3 amino acids: CASSQDQESDEQYF. The part of the CDR3 DNA that was read is TGTGCCAGCAGCCAAGATCAAGAGTCGGACGAG. The rearrangement uses TRBV4-2 and TRBJ2-7, with D unclear. The CDR3 end falls 3 residues outside the read, so it is completed with the germline J gene. The CDR3 consists of 14 residues. Trimming shortened V by 0 bases and J by 5 bases, and 11 bases separated the two germline ends. Germline V gene lookup returns CDR1 LGHNA and CDR2 YNFKEQ.

Turning to this clone: The sequenced fragment ends 3 residues before the CDR3 boundary, so the rest is inferred from the germline J gene. The gene calls are TRBV30 and TRBJ2-2; D perhaps matches TRBD2 (6 bases). Germline CDR1 GTSNPN, CDR2 SVGIG (reference sequence). The CDR3 has 17 residues. CDR3 DNA (partial): TGTGCCTGGAGCCGGGACTCCAAGATGAGGGTGAATGAAAAG. Its protein is CAWSRDSKMRVNEK. The full-length CDR3 reads as CAWSRDSKMRVNEKLFF.

Of note for this clone: Read data end 3 residues before the CDR3 end; the end is taken from the germline J gene. The rearrangement joins TRBV5-1 to TRBJ2-7; possible D gene TRBD2, 6 bases. Germline-derived CDR1 and CDR2 are SGHRS and YFSETQ. V lost 8 bases to trimming and J lost 1 base, with 16 bases between them. The CDR3 contains 14 residues. CDR3 bases read: TGCGCCAGTCAGATAGGGACTGCATCCTACGAG. This translates into CASQIGTASYE. The full CDR3 reads CASQIGTASYEQYF. The entire variable domain, with the rest obtained from reference TRBV5-1 and TRBJ2-7, is as follows: KAGVTQTPRYLIKTRGQQVTLSCSPISGHRSVSWYQQTPGQGLQFLFEYFSETQRNKGNFPGRFSGRQFSNSRSEMNVSTLELGDSALYLCASQIGTASYEQYFGPGTRLTVT.

To note about this clone: The missing CDR3 end, 3 residues past where the read stops, is filled in from the germline J gene. V and J are TRBV10-3 and TRBJ2-1; 8 bases are shared with TRBD2. The CDR3 runs 13 residues. J gave up 8 bases and V 7 bases, and 7 bases lay outside the gene matches. Germline CDR1 and CDR2: ENHRY and SYGVKD. The DNA read from the CDR3 is TGTGCCATCAAAGGACTAGCACGCGATGAG. This encodes CAIKGLARDE. The entire CDR3 is CAIKGLARDEQFF.

The CDR3 DNA, read in part, is TGTGCCAGCTCACAGTCAGAGGGCGAG. This gives the protein CASSQSEGE. The full CDR3 protein reads CASSQSEGEQYF. V gene TRBV18 combines with J gene TRBJ2-7; D may be TRBD2 (5 bases). Read data end 3 residues before the CDR3 end; the end is taken from the germline J gene. The CDR3 covers 12 residues. The germline gives CDR1 KGHSH, CDR2 LQKENI. V gave up 4 bases and J gave up 6 bases, with 10 bases separating them.

For this clone: The read stops 3 residues short of the end of the CDR3; the missing end is completed from the germline J gene. J is TRBJ2-5 and V is TRBV20-1; possibly TRBD1 for D (5 bases). The CDR3 is 12 residues long. Per the germline V gene, CDR1 is DFQATT and CDR2 is SNEGSKA (reference sequence). The CDR3 DNA, read in part, is TGCAGTGCCACGTCGACGACAGATACC. It codes for CSATSTTDT. The complete CDR3 reads CSATSTTDTQYF.

In regard to this clone: From the germline J gene comes the end of the CDR3, since the read stops 3 residues before it. This sequence joins TRBV20-1 and TRBJ2-5; 7 nucleotides line up with TRBD2. This CDR3 has 15 amino acids. Per the germline V gene, CDR1 is DFQATT and CDR2 is SNEGSKA (reference sequence). CDR3 sequence: CSASRGRAFTDTQYF. CDR3 bases read: TGCAGTGCTAGTCGGGGGAGGGCCTTCACAGATACC.

To note about this clone: The observed sequence ends 3 residues before the CDR3 terminus, with the missing tail filled in from the germline J gene. The V call is TRBV20-1, the J call TRBJ1-4; D is unresolved. Trimming left V 5 bases short and J 7 bases short, with 17 bases between. The CDR3 is made up of 14 amino acids. CDR1 is DFQATT, CDR2 SNEGSKA, per germline (reference sequence). The CDR3 DNA, read in part, is TGCAGTGCTTACCCAAGAGGCCGAGGTGAAAAA. Encoded protein: CSAYPRGRGEK. Given in full, the CDR3 is CSAYPRGRGEKLFF.

Concerning this clone: The observed sequence ends 3 residues before the CDR3 terminus, with the missing tail filled in from the germline J gene. The gene calls are TRBV18 and TRBJ1-1; TRBD1 might be the D (5 bases). CDR3 length: 14 residues. Between the trimmed V and J ends, which lost 3 bases and 1 base, there was a span of 9 bases. Germline CDR1 reads KGHSH; CDR2 reads LQKENI. CDR3 bases read: TGTGCCAGCTCACCTGCAGGGAGGAACACTGAA. This translates into CASSPAGRNTE. The whole CDR3 sequence reads CASSPAGRNTEAFF.

A remark on this clone: Read coverage stops 3 residues before the CDR3 terminus; the germline J gene supplies the remainder. V is TRBV5-1 and J is TRBJ1-2, with D unclear. This CDR3 has 14 residues. Germline assignment: CDR1 SGHRS and CDR2 YFSETQ. The chain's CDR3 is CASSLAVPTDTYTF. The DNA read from the CDR3 is TGCGCCAGCAGCTTGGCCGTACCCACAGATACC. The full variable domain, its missing parts supplied by reference TRBV5-1 and TRBJ1-2, is KAGVTQTPRYLIKTRGQQVTLSCSPISGHRSVSWYQQTPGQGLQFLFEYFSETQRNKGNFPGRFSGRQFSNSRSEMNVSTLELGDSALYLCASSLAVPTDTYTFGSGTRLTVV.